These 8 T cell receptor beta chains came from one sample sequenced in a study of blood T cell repertoires in COVID-19. Method: immunoSEQ multiplex PCR; TCRdb's copy keeps in-frame clones and lacks some. The table includes tens of thousands of clones, 90% to 95% detected once. Sequencing was done on a sample of peripheral blood. Receptor source: a human donor in a cohort sampled during active COVID-19.

The V gene is TRBV5-4, the J gene TRBJ2-7, with D tentatively TRBD1 (6 bases). Trimming cost V 1 base and J 2 bases, with 7 bases left between them. Germline V gives CDR1 SGHNT, CDR2 YYREEE (reference sequence). The CDR3 is made up of 13 amino acids. In nucleotides, the CDR3 is TGTGCCAGCAGCTTGCAGGGGACCTACGAGCAGTACTTC. Amino acid sequence: CASSLQGTYEQYF.

This clone was picked up a small number of times. CDR3 nucleotide sequence: TGCGCCAGCAGTGAATCTGCCCCGGGACAGGCACGGGACTATGGCTACACCTTC. Translating gives CASSESAPGQARDYGYTF. The chain carries TRBV10-2 and TRBJ1-2, with 8 bases lining up with TRBD1. CDR1 and CDR2 (germline): WSHSY, SAAADI. The CDR3 contains 18 residues. J was trimmed by 3 bases and V by 3 bases; bases with no gene match: 15.

The chain uses TRBV7-9 and TRBJ1-4; D perhaps matches TRBD1 (5 bases). This CDR3 is built from 16 residues. V lost 5 bases and J lost 5, with 18 bases in between. Germline V CDR1 and CDR2: SEHNR, FQNEAQ (reference sequence). CDR3 nucleotide sequence: TGTGCCAGCAGCACCCCCGGATTGGGGGGAAATGAAAAACTGTTTTTT. It specifies CASSTPGLGGNEKLFF.

The gene calls are TRBV19 and TRBJ1-1, with TRBD1 matching over 11 bases. The ends lost 6 bases at V and 4 bases at J; junction bases unmatched: 7. This CDR3 region has 15 residues. CDR1 is LNHDA, CDR2 SQIVND, per germline (reference sequence). CDR3 region: CASRRRGTGGTEAFF. Here the CDR3 DNA reads TGTGCCAGTAGGAGAAGAGGGACAGGGGGCACTGAAGCTTTCTTT.

The genes are TRBV29-1 and TRBJ2-3; D remains unclear. Germline V lookup: CDR1 SQVTM, CDR2 ANQGSEA. The CDR3 runs to 14 residues. The germline V and J ends were trimmed by 4 bases and 2 bases, with 13 bases remaining between them. As DNA, the CDR3 is TGCAGCGTTGTTGCGAGGCTAAACACAGATACGCAGTATTTT. It is translated as CSVVARLNTDTQYF.

The count of this clone is one. The V gene is TRBV7-9, the J gene TRBJ2-1, with 11 positions matching TRBD1. There are 17 residues in the CDR3. Per the germline V gene, CDR1 is SEHNR and CDR2 is FQNEAQ (reference sequence). V lost 1 base, J lost 0 bases, and 2 bases stayed unmatched. CDR3 DNA: TGTGCCAGCAGCTTAGTGGGGACAGGGGGCTCCTACAATGAGCAGTTCTTC. As protein: CASSLVGTGGSYNEQFF.

V gene TRBV7-2 combines with J gene TRBJ2-5; 10 bases map to TRBD2. The germline V gene encodes CDR1 SGHTA and CDR2 FQGNSA. Unmatched junction bases numbered 14, after V lost 5 bases and J lost 5 bases. The CDR3 sequence is 17 residues long. CDR3 coding DNA: TGTGCCAGCAGCAGAGGTGTAGCGGGGGGTACGGCGGAGACCCAGTACTTC. It codes for CASSRGVAGGTAETQYF. The entire variable domain, with the rest obtained from reference TRBV7-2 and TRBJ2-5, is as follows: GAGVSQSPSNKVTEKGKDVELRCDPISGHTALYWYRQSLGQGLEFLIYFQGNSAPDKSGLPSDRFSAERTGGSVSTLTIQRTQQEDSAVYLCASSRGVAGGTAETQYFGPGTRLLVL.

The chain has TRBV4-1 and TRBJ2-7; 9 bases map to TRBD1. The germline CDR1 and CDR2 sequences are MGHRA and YSYEKL. Losses at the gene ends were 3 bases for V and 6 bases for J; bases not matched to a gene: 9. This CDR3 contains 15 residues. The CDR3 protein is CASSHPGQGVREQYF. The CDR3 DNA reads TGCGCCAGCAGCCACCCGGGACAGGGAGTACGCGAGCAGTACTTC.